This T cell receptor (beta chain) was documented in a study of chemoradiotherapy in HPV16-positive cancers. About this clone itself: Its target is not known.

The CDR3 is 19 residues long. Repertoires were sampled repeatedly during chemoradiotherapy. Notes on the study in general: Non-HPV-specific T cells did not expand in tumors during treatment, whereas candidate HPV-specific clones and E7-related motifs did.

Sequenced by immunoSEQ multiplex PCR; TCRdb stores in-frame clones only, minus some. Of approximately 9,700 clones listed, 60% to 85% are singletons. Sample: tumor tissue, taken from a patient who underwent chemoradiotherapy. The receptor comes from a human donor with HPV-associated anogenital cancer. The genes are TRBV21-1 and TRBJ1-6. TRBV21-1 is a documented pseudogene. This CDR3 reads CASSPGGGLRPSYNSPLHF. The DNA of the CDR3 is TGTGCCAGCAGCCCGGGGGGAGGTCTCCGTCCCTCCTATAATTCACCCCTCCACTTT.